Detailed here is one T cell receptor (beta chain). Its antigen is unidentified. Germline V gives CDR1 MNHEY, CDR2 SMNVEV (reference sequence). J was trimmed by 4 bases and V by 6 bases; bases with no gene match: 6. The CDR3 runs 14 residues. The sample originates from a study of beta chain features in type 1 diabetes. Study-wide points: There was a moderate but significant shortening of TCRB CDR3s in all four CD4+ subsets of Type 1 diabetes patients.

Sequenced material consisted of expressed TCRB transcripts (all of the isolated RNA was reverse transcribed). Data came from immunoSEQ multiplex PCR; TCRdb stores just in-frame clones and leaves some out. The table lists about 650,000 clones, around an eighth of them singletons. The source of this sequence is a man aged 25 to 40 with type 1 diabetes. The sequenced material came from naive CD4+ T cells from blood. The J gene is TRBJ2-7, the V gene TRBV27; 10 nucleotides match TRBD1. The CDR3 reads CASRVQGQGYEQYF. In DNA form, the CDR3 reads TGTGCCAGCAGAGTGCAGGGACAGGGGTACGAGCAGTACTTC.